This T cell receptor (beta chain) was identified during a study of T cells in narcolepsy. Across the study: Enrolled donors included narcolepsy type 1 or type 2 patients and healthy controls. Study results and caveats: HCRT-specific and TRIB2-specific autoreactive clonotypes appeared among same-patient CSF and blood CD4+ clonotypes. No autoreactive T cell clone sequences appeared in some memory CD4+ repertoires.

Using immunoSEQ multiplex PCR, the repertoire was profiled, and TCRdb retains in-frame clones only, with some absent. The data contain tens of thousands of clones, around 81% of them singletons. Note on this clone: Its antigen is undetermined.

The V gene's germline CDR1 is SNHLY and CDR2 FYNNEI. The CDR3 is 15 amino acids. J was trimmed by 4 bases and V by 10 bases; bases with no gene match: 14. This TCR came from a human donor in good health. Sequencing was done on a sample of memory (CD45RA-) CD4+ T cells from blood. This chain uses TRBV2 with TRBJ2-7; 9 bases align to TRBD1. CDR3 sequence reads: CAKKEPGQGGYEQYF. CDR3 DNA: TGTGCCAAGAAGGAACCGGGACAGGGTGGTTACGAGCAGTACTTC.